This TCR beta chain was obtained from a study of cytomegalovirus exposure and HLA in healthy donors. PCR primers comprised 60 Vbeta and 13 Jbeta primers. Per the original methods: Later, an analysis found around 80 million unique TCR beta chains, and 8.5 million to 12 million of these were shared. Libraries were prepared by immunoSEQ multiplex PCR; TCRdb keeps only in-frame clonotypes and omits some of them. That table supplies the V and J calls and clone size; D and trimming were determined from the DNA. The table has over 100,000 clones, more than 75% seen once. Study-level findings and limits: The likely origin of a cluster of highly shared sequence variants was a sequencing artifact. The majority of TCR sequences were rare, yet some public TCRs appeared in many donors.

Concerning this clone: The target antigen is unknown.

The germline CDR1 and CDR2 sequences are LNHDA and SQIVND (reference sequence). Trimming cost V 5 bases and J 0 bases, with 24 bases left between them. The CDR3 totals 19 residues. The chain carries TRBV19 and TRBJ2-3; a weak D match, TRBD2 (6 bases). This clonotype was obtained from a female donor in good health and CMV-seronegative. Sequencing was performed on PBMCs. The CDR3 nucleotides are TGTGCCAGTAGTCTAACGGGTCTCAGGAGGGGTACTAGCACAGATACGCAGTATTTT. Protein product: CASSLTGLRRGTSTDTQYF.